This TCR beta chain was obtained from a study of control samples from healthy donors and cancer patients. Here immunoSEQ multiplex PCR was the method, and the copy in TCRdb shows in-frame clones only, minus some. The data contain roughly 100,000 clones, about four fifths of them singletons. The sample consisted of blood. The receptor was isolated from a woman aged 45-65 years in good health.

The CDR3 region is CASSIDDGETQYF. Written as DNA, the CDR3 is TGTGCCAGTAGTATAGATGATGGGGAGACCCAGTACTTC. The gene calls are TRBV19 and TRBJ2-5; D not resolved. The CDR3 sequence is 13 residues long. Germline CDR1 is LNHDA and CDR2 is SQIVND (reference sequence). The V and J ends lost 0 bases and 5 bases respectively, with 7 bases between them.